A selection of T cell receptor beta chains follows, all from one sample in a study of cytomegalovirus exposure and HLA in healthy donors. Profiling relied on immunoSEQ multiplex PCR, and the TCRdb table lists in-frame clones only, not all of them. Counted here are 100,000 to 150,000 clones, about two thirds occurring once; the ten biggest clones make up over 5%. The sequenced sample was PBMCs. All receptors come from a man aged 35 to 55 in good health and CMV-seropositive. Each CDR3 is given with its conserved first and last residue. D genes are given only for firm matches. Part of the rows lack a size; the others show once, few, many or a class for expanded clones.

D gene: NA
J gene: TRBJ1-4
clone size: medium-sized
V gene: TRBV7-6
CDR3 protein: CASSPLRGAEEKLFF
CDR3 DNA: TGTGCCAGCAGCCCCCTCCGGGGGGCAGAAGAAAAACTGTTTTTT

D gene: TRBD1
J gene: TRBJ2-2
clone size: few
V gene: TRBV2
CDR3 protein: CASNPRQGIIGELFF
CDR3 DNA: TGTGCCAGCAATCCTCGACAGGGGATCATCGGGGAGCTGTTTTTT

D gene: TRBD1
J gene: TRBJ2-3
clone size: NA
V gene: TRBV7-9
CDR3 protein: CASSIGQGPTDTQYF
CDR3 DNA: TGTGCCAGCAGCATTGGACAGGGACCCACAGATACGCAGTATTTT

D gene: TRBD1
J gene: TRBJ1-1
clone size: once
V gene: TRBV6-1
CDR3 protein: CASSEGQGVTEAFF
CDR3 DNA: TGTGCCAGCAGTGAAGGACAGGGGGTAACTGAAGCTTTCTTT

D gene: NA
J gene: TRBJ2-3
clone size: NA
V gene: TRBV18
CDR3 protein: CASSPDSDTQYF
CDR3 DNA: TGTGCCAGCTCACCGGACTCGGATACGCAGTATTTT

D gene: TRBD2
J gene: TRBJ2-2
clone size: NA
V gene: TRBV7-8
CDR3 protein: CASSLTSGRPTGELFF
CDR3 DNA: TGTGCCAGCAGCCTTACTAGCGGGAGGCCCACCGGGGAGCTGTTTTTT

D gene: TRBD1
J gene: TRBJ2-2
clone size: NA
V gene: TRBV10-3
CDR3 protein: CAISPTGGFGNTGELFF
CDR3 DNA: TGTGCCATCAGTCCTACAGGGGGGTTCGGGAACACCGGGGAGCTGTTTTTT

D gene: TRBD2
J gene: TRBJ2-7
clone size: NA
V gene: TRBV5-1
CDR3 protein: CASSPLAGGPYEQYF
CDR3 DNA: TGCGCCAGCAGCCCCTTAGCGGGAGGGCCCTACGAGCAGTACTTC

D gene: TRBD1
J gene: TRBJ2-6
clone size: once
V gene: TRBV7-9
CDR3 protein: CASSPYPGQGISGANVLTF
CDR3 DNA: TGTGCCAGCAGCCCATACCCGGGACAGGGGATTTCTGGGGCCAACGTCCTGACTTTC

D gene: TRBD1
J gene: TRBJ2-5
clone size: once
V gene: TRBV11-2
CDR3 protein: CASTRGWGETQYF
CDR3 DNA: TGTGCCAGCACCAGGGGGTGGGGGGAGACCCAGTACTTC

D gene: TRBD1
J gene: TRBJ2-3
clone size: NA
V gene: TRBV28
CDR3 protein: CASSSIRDRGPTDTQYF
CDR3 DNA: TGTGCCAGCAGTTCGATCCGGGACAGGGGGCCCACAGATACGCAGTATTTT

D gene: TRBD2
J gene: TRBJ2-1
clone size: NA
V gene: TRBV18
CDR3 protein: CASSPPSGTYNEQFF
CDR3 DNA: TGTGCCAGCTCACCGCCTAGCGGAACCTACAATGAGCAGTTCTTC

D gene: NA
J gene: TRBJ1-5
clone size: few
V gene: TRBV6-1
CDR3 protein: CASSQLEQPQHF
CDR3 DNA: TGTGCCAGCAGCCAGTTGGAGCAGCCCCAGCATTTT

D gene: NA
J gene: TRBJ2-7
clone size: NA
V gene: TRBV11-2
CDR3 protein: CASSLGGGSSYEQYF
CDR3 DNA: TGTGCCAGCAGCTTAGGAGGTGGGAGCTCCTACGAGCAGTACTTC

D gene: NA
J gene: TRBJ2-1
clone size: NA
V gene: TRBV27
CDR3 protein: CASRGGHNEQFF
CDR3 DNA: TGTGCCAGCAGAGGCGGGCACAATGAGCAGTTCTTC

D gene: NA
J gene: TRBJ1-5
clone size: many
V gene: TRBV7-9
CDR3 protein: CASSLADTGNQPQHF
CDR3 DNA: TGTGCCAGCAGCTTAGCGGACACGGGCAATCAGCCCCAGCATTTT

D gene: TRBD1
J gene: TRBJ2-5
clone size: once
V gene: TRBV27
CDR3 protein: CASSPTRDREETQYF
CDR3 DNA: TGTGCCAGCAGTCCCACTCGGGACAGGGAAGAGACCCAGTACTTC

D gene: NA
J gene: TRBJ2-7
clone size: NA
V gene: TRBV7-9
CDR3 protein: CASSLASDRSYEQYF
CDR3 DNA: TGTGCCAGCAGCTTAGCGTCGGACAGATCCTACGAGCAGTACTTC

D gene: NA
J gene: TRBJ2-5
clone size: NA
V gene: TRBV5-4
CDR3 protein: CASSFLQQETQYF
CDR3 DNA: TGTGCCAGCAGCTTTTTGCAGCAAGAGACCCAGTACTTC

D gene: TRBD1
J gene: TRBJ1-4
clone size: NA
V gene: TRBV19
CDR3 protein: CASSTGTVNEKLFF
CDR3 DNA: TGTGCCAGTAGTACCGGGACAGTAAATGAAAAACTGTTTTTT

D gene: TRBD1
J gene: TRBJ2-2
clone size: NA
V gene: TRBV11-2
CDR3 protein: CASSMDAGRGRAGELFF
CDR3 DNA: TGTGCCAGCAGCATGGATGCGGGCAGGGGGCGAGCCGGGGAGCTGTTTTTT

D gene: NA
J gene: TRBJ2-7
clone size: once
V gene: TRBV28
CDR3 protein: CASSSGGLGRSEQYF
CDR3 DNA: TGTGCCAGCAGTTCAGGGGGGTTGGGTCGGAGCGAGCAGTACTTC

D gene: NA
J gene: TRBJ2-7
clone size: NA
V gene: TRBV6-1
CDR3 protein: CAGSRLDSSRDEQYF
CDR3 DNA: TGTGCCGGCAGTAGATTAGACAGCAGCAGGGACGAGCAGTACTTC

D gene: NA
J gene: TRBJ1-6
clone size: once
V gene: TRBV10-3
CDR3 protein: CAITKGNYNSPLHF
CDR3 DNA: TGTGCCATTACCAAGGGGAACTATAATTCACCCCTCCACTTT

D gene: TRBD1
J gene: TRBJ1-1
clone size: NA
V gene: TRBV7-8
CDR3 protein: CASSYSFQGAEAFF
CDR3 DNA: TGTGCCAGCAGCTACTCATTTCAGGGGGCTGAAGCTTTCTTT

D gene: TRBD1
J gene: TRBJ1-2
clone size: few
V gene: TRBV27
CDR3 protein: CASSARQGGNYGYTF
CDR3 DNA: TGTGCCAGCAGTGCCCGACAGGGGGGGAACTATGGCTACACCTTC

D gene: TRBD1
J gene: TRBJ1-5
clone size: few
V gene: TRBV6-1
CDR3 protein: CASSERYRQGSSPNQPQHF
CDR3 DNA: TGTGCCAGCAGTGAACGATACCGACAGGGGAGTAGTCCCAATCAGCCCCAGCATTTT

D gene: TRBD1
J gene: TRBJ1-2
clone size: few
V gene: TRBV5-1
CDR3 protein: CASSSGQAQNYGYTF
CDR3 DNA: TGCGCCAGCAGCTCCGGACAGGCCCAGAACTATGGCTACACCTTC

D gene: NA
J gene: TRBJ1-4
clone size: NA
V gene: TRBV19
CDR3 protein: CASTMRGQENEKLFF
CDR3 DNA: TGTGCCAGTACCATGCGGGGTCAGGAGAATGAAAAACTGTTTTTT

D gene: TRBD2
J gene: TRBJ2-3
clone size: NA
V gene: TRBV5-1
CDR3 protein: CASTLKFSGSGATDTQYF
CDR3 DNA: TGCGCCAGCACCCTGAAATTTAGCGGGAGTGGGGCCACAGATACGCAGTATTTT

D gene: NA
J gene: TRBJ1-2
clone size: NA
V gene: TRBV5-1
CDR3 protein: CASSLGSSTGLGGYTF
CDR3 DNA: TGCGCCAGCAGCTTGGGATCCTCAACAGGTTTGGGTGGCTACACCTTC

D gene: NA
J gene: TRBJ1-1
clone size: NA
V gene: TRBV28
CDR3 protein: CASVKNKNTEAFF
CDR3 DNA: TGTGCCAGCGTCAAAAACAAGAACACTGAAGCTTTCTTT

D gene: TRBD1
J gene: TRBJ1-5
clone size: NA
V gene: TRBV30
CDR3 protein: CAWSRGQANQPQHF
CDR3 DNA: TGTGCCTGGAGCCGAGGACAGGCTAATCAGCCCCAGCATTTT

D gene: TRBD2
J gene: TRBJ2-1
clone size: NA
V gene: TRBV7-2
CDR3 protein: CASSLTSGPSPLYNEQFF
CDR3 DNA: TGTGCCAGCAGCCTTACTAGCGGCCCGAGCCCCCTCTACAATGAGCAGTTCTTC

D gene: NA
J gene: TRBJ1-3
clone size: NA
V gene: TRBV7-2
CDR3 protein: CASSPDRRNTIYF
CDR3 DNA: TGTGCCAGCAGCCCTGACAGAAGAAACACCATATATTTT

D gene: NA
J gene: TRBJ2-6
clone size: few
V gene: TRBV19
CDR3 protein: CASSIVAGGGANVLTF
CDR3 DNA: TGTGCCAGTAGTATAGTCGCGGGCGGGGGGGCCAACGTCCTGACTTTC

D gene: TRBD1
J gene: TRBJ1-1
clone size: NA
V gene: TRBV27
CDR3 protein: CASSSGTGNIDTEAFF
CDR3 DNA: TGTGCCAGCAGTAGCGGGACAGGGAACATAGACACTGAAGCTTTCTTT

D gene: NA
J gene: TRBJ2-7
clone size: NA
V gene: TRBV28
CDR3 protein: CASRPQRRIPNEQYF
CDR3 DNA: TGTGCCAGCAGACCACAGAGACGGATCCCCAACGAGCAGTACTTC

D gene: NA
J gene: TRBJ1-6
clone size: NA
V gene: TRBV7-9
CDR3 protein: CASSPFRVSYNSPLHF
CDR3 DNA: TGTGCCAGCAGCCCCTTTCGCGTCTCCTATAATTCACCCCTCCACTTT

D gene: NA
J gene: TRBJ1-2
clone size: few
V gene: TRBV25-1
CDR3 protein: CASSQGWENYGYTF
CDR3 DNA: TGTGCCAGCTCTCAAGGATGGGAGAACTATGGCTACACCTTC

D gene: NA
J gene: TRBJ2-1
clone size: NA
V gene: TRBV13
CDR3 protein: CASSPSWETSEQFF
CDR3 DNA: TGTGCCAGCAGCCCCTCATGGGAGACGAGCGAGCAGTTCTTC

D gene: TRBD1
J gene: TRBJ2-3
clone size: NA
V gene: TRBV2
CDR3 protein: CASSADRGGNTQYF
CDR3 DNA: TGTGCCAGCAGCGCGGACAGGGGGGGAAATACGCAGTATTTT

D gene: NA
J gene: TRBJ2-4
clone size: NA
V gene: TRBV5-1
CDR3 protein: CASSLALGSKNIQYF
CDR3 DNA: TGCGCCAGCAGCTTGGCCCTCGGGTCCAAAAACATTCAGTACTTC

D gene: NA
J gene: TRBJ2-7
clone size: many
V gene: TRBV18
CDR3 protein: CASSPARSSSYEQYF
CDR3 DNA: TGTGCCAGCTCACCTGCCAGGTCAAGCTCCTACGAGCAGTACTTC

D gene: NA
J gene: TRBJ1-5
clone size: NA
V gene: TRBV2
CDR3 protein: CASSEDLNQPQHF
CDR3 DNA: TGTGCCAGCAGTGAAGACCTAAATCAGCCCCAGCATTTT

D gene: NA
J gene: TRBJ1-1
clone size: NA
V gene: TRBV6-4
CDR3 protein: CASSGRGRTEAFF
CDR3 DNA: TGTGCCAGCAGTGGCCGGGGTCGTACTGAAGCTTTCTTT

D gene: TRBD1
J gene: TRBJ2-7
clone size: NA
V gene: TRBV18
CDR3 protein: CASSPGQASNSYEQYF
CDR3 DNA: TGTGCCAGCTCACCTGGACAGGCGTCTAACTCCTACGAGCAGTACTTC